These T cell receptor beta chains were read from a single sample in a study of T cells in Graves' hyperthyroidism and ophthalmopathy. TCRdb re-derived calls from the multiplex PCR reads in MiXCR, one entry per CDR3 protein. The sample holds around 620,000 distinct CDR3 sequences, roughly 50% seen once. The sequenced material came from peripheral blood or thyroid tissue (not recorded which). The receptors stem from an adult woman with Graves' disease, either hyperthyroidism or ophthalmopathy (not recorded which). CDR3s leave out the opening cysteine and the closing phenylalanine or tryptophan. Expanded clones get a size class; other rows say once, few or many, or leave the size out.

abundance: NA; j_gene: TRBJ1-5; v_gene: TRBV12-3/TRBV12-4; CDR3aa: ASSLTGSPAQH
abundance: NA; j_gene: TRBJ2-7; v_gene: TRBV19; CDR3aa: ASTEGGGYEQY
abundance: NA; j_gene: TRBJ1-3; v_gene: TRBV13; CDR3aa: ASSSQGEGDTIY
abundance: many; j_gene: TRBJ1-2; v_gene: TRBV29-1; CDR3aa: SVPRTGKGGYT
abundance: many; j_gene: TRBJ2-7; v_gene: TRBV4-1; CDR3aa: ASSQGRGEQY
abundance: NA; j_gene: TRBJ1-1; v_gene: TRBV25-1; CDR3aa: ASSLGGHRNTEAF
abundance: many; j_gene: TRBJ2-5; v_gene: TRBV5-1; CDR3aa: ASSTSGTGLGETQY
abundance: many; j_gene: TRBJ2-5; v_gene: TRBV6-1; CDR3aa: ASKTSGQETQY
abundance: once; j_gene: TRBJ2-5; v_gene: TRBV11-1; CDR3aa: ASSSDLDGETQY
abundance: many; j_gene: TRBJ1-1; v_gene: TRBV2; CDR3aa: ASKWVNTEAF
abundance: many; j_gene: TRBJ2-7; v_gene: TRBV10-3; CDR3aa: AISEGFPLSSYEQY
abundance: many; j_gene: TRBJ1-5; v_gene: TRBV7-2; CDR3aa: ASTLQGALSNQPQH
abundance: many; j_gene: TRBJ2-7; v_gene: TRBV20-1; CDR3aa: SARSGRSIDEQY
abundance: NA; j_gene: TRBJ2-7; v_gene: TRBV4-2; CDR3aa: ASSQDYRGVSYEQY
abundance: many; j_gene: TRBJ2-2; v_gene: TRBV29-1; CDR3aa: SVEGGENSNTGELF
abundance: NA; j_gene: TRBJ1-1; v_gene: TRBV7-9; CDR3aa: ASSLGRIGEAF
abundance: NA; j_gene: TRBJ1-4; v_gene: TRBV7-6; CDR3aa: ASSLTDRGREKLF
abundance: few; j_gene: TRBJ1-5; v_gene: TRBV4-1; CDR3aa: ASSQGGQGELIRAQH
abundance: few; j_gene: TRBJ2-7; v_gene: TRBV12-3/TRBV12-4; CDR3aa: ASRFETGGDEQY
abundance: many; j_gene: TRBJ2-5; v_gene: TRBV2; CDR3aa: ASRPSGIGETQY